This T cell receptor beta chain derives from a study of T cell repertoires in cytomegalovirus infection. Turning to the study itself: Indications came from public TCR beta signatures; they pointed to CMV infection and to a matching HLA type. Study results and caveats: HLA-C-restricted CMV clonotypes gave the most frequent clonotype in two of eight donors. Summed frequency of public TCR beta families distinguished CMV carriers with the relevant HLA.

Germline CDR1 reads SGHTA; CDR2 reads FQGNSA. The CDR3 covers 16 residues. With 3 bases removed from V and 0 bases from J, the gap between germline ends came to 11 bases. Each CDR3 protein is one row after TCRdb ran MiXCR on the reads. The sample lists approximately 500,000 distinct CDR3 sequences, about 25% occurring once. This clonotype has just a few counts. Its antigen remains unidentified. This chain connects TRBV7-2 to TRBJ1-4; no clear D. Sequenced material: PBMCs. This receptor was identified in a human donor in good health (CMV status not recorded). Some clones in this sample may be carry-over from other donors' samples. As DNA, the CDR3 is TGTGCCAGCAGCTTGGGCCGGATTGCAACTAATGAAAAACTGTTTTTT. Translated, it gives CASSLGRIATNEKLFF.